These T cell receptor beta chains were read from a single sample in a study of CD4 T cells in relation to SARS-CoV-2 and coronaviruses. TCRdb's copy holds only in-frame clones and misses some; the assay was immunoSEQ multiplex PCR. This sample has some 65,000 clones, with about 87% found just once. Sequences were obtained from memory CD4+ T cells from PBMCs. The receptors stem from a human donor in good health. The CDR3 runs from the conserved cysteine through the conserved F or W. Each record gives: V gene, clone size, D gene, J gene, CDR3 DNA, CDR3 protein. The D gene is left open where the match is weak. Where a row states a size, it is once, few, many or the class of an expanded clone; other rows omit it.

TRBV2,once,TRBD1,TRBJ2-6,TGTGCCAGCAGTCGGACAGGAGCTGAGGCCAACGTCCTGACTTTC,CASSRTGAEANVLTF
TRBV15,NA,NA,TRBJ1-3,TGTGCCACCAGCAGAGATCGGAGTCGGGCATCTGGAAACACCATATATTTT,CATSRDRSRASGNTIYF
TRBV12-3/TRBV12-4,NA,NA,TRBJ2-5,TGTGCCAGCACCAAGGGGCTGGGGGAGACCCCCTACTTC,CASTKGLGETPYF
TRBV24-1,NA,NA,TRBJ1-3,TGTGCCACCAGTGATGGGGTAGGCTCTGGAAACACCATATATTTT,CATSDGVGSGNTIYF
TRBV30,NA,NA,TRBJ2-3,TGTGCCTGGGTGAGAGGGGAGAGCACAGATACGCAGTATTTT,CAWVRGESTDTQYF
TRBV5-1,NA,TRBD1,TRBJ2-7,TGCGCCAGCGCATGGACAGGGGCGCCCGACGAGCAGTACTTC,CASAWTGAPDEQYF
TRBV9,NA,NA,TRBJ2-3,TGTGCCAGCAGCCCGGCCGGGGGCAGGGCCACAGATACGCAGTATTTT,CASSPAGGRATDTQYF
TRBV28,NA,NA,TRBJ2-1,TGTGCCAGCAGTTTAGTAAGTGCAAATGAGCAGTTCTTC,CASSLVSANEQFF
TRBV14,NA,NA,TRBJ1-1,TGTGCCAGCAGCCAAGAGTATTACTACCCCCAACGGGGCACTGAAGCTTTCTTT,CASSQEYYYPQRGTEAFF
TRBV6-4,NA,NA,TRBJ1-1,TGTGCCAGCAGTGTTAGTCACTACAACACTGAAGCTTTCTTT,CASSVSHYNTEAFF
TRBV15,NA,NA,TRBJ1-2,TGTGCCACCAGCAGAGCGGGGGCTGCCAACTATGGCTACACCTTC,CATSRAGAANYGYTF
TRBV30,NA,TRBD1,TRBJ1-5,TGTGCCTGGAGACACAGACAGGGGCTTGATCAGCCCCAGCATTTT,CAWRHRQGLDQPQHF